Following are 17 T cell receptor beta chains from one sample sequenced in a study of T cell repertoires in cytomegalovirus infection. TCRdb reanalysed the reads using MiXCR and keeps one entry per CDR3 protein. Altogether some 400,000 distinct CDR3 sequences are present, 25% to 40% being singletons, with the ten largest covering roughly 13%. The sample was PBMCs. These receptors originate from a human donor in good health (CMV status not recorded). Some clones in this sample may be carry-over from other donors' samples.

The chain combines TRBV7-9 with TRBJ1-6; 9 nucleotides agree with TRBD1. This CDR3 is built from 14 residues. J was trimmed by 10 bases and V by 3 bases; bases with no gene match: 4. CDR1 is SEHNR and CDR2 is FQNEAQ in the germline V gene (reference sequence). The CDR3 is CASSLGDRESPLHF. The CDR3 DNA reads TGTGCCAGCAGCTTGGGGGACAGGGAATCACCCCTCCACTTT.

This clonotype was recorded at least ten times. The rearrangement links TRBV7-2 to TRBJ2-3; unclear D gene. V was clipped by 4 bases and J by 5 bases, with 10 bases between them. This CDR3 comprises 13 residues. Germline V CDR1 and CDR2: SGHTA, FQGNSA. CDR3 coding DNA: TGTGCCAGCAGCTCCTACCTTCAAGATACGCAGTATTTT. Translated, it gives CASSSYLQDTQYF.

On this clonotype: Because the CDR3 is missing its conserved closing phenylalanine or tryptophan, this is likely a read error. CDR3 DNA: TGTGCCACCGAGGGACAGAACTATGGCTACACCTCC. Encoded protein: CATEGQNYGYTS. This chain uses TRBV28 with TRBJ1-2; 7 positions agree with TRBD1. J was trimmed by 2 bases and V by 10 bases; bases with no gene match: 4. There are 12 residues in the CDR3. The germline gives CDR1 MDHEN, CDR2 SYDVKM.

This clonotype was counted a single time. The CDR3 end shows no conserved phenylalanine or tryptophan, and so a read error is likely. This rearrangement joins TRBV7-2 to TRBJ1-3; D remains ambiguous. Germline lookup yields CDR1 SGHTA and CDR2 FQGNSA. There are 16 residues in the CDR3. V was pared by 7 bases and J by 1 base, with 17 bases between. CDR3 in amino acids: CASIFGPGKSGNTIYL. The CDR3 bases are TGTGCCAGCATCTTCGGCCCTGGGAAATCTGGAAACACCATATATTTG.

The V gene is TRBV6-5, the J gene TRBJ2-5; no reliable D call. The CDR3 loop spans 18 amino acids. Germline lookup yields CDR1 MNHEY and CDR2 SVGAGI. Between the trimmed V and J ends, which lost 4 bases and 5 bases, there was a span of 26 bases. The CDR3 spells CASSFSPIGSRVWETQYF. DNA for the CDR3: TGTGCCAGCAGTTTTTCCCCTATCGGCTCCCGGGTCTGGGAGACCCAGTACTTC.

At least ten counts were recorded for this clonotype. The chain carries TRBV6-1 and TRBJ2-1; D is possibly TRBD2 (6 bases). The CDR3 is 17 amino acids. Trimming took 3 bases from V and 8 from J, leaving 23 bases between them. Per germline, CDR1 MNHNS and CDR2 SASEGT. The CDR3 DNA sequence: TGTGCCAGCAGTGATATGTTAGGGACTCTGCTTCAGGATGAGCAGTTCTTC. Translating it yields CASSDMLGTLLQDEQFF.

This clonotype appeared a few times. This sequence joins TRBV5-6 and TRBJ2-2; D might be TRBD2 (5 bases). V gave up 4 bases and J gave up 7 bases, with 20 bases separating them. The germline gives CDR1 SGHDT, CDR2 YYEEEE. The CDR3 loop spans 16 amino acids. The DNA of the CDR3 is TGTGCCAGCAGCCAAGTCCCGGGATCTGTCGTCGGGGAGCTGTTTTTT. Translated: CASSQVPGSVVGELFF.

This clonotype was counted many times. The rearrangement links TRBV7-2 to TRBJ2-3; D may be TRBD1 or TRBD2 (5 bases each). Trimming took off 0 bases at V and 9 bases at J, with 19 bases between the two ends. The CDR3 has 16 residues. The germline CDR1 and CDR2 sequences are SGHTA and FQGNSA. CDR3 loop: CASSLAGGSRGGTQYF. As DNA, the CDR3 is TGTGCCAGCAGCTTAGCTGGGGGTTCTCGTGGCGGCACGCAGTATTTT. Full variable domain (remainder filled in from reference TRBV7-2 and TRBJ2-3): GAGVSQSPSNKVTEKGKDVELRCDPISGHTALYWYRQSLGQGLEFLIYFQGNSAPDKSGLPSDRFSAERTGGSVSTLTIQRTQQEDSAVYLCASSLAGGSRGGTQYFGPGTRLTVL.

Many counts were recorded for this clonotype. The V call is TRBV7-2, the J call TRBJ1-1; TRBD1 might be the D (5 bases). Germline V lookup: CDR1 SGHTA, CDR2 FQGNSA. This CDR3 comprises 15 residues. V was trimmed by 4 bases and J by 0 bases, leaving 12 bases between them. The CDR3 coding sequence is TGTGCCAGCAGCTCCCCGGGCAGGGTGAACACTGAAGCTTTCTTT. Its protein product is CASSSPGRVNTEAFF.

This clonotype has only a few counts. The chain carries TRBV7-6 and TRBJ2-5; 9 bases are a match to TRBD2. The CDR3 is made up of 16 amino acids. The V gene end was trimmed by 6 bases and the J gene end by 2 bases; junction bases not matched to a gene: 10. Germline-derived CDR1 and CDR2 are SGHVS and FNYEAQ. The chain's CDR3 is CASSHPRGLAQETQYF. CDR3 DNA sequence: TGTGCCAGCAGTCACCCTAGGGGACTAGCTCAAGAGACCCAGTACTTC.

This clonotype occurred a few times. V usage is TRBV6-1 and J usage is TRBJ1-2; D possibly corresponds to TRBD1 (5 bases). In germline, CDR1 is MNHNS, CDR2 SASEGT. The length of the CDR3 is 15 residues. V lost 0 bases to trimming and J lost 4 bases, with 12 bases between them. The DNA for the CDR3 is TGTGCCAGCAGTGAAGCGCGTATGACAGTCTATGGCTACACCTTC. This sequence encodes CASSEARMTVYGYTF.

The CDR3 region has the DNA TGTGCCAGCAGCGCAAACGTCGATTCACCCCTCCACTTT. Amino acids: CASSANVDSPLHF. The V gene is TRBV11-3, the J gene TRBJ1-6; no clear D. V was clipped by 5 bases and J by 8 bases, with 10 bases between them. CDR1 and CDR2 from the germline V gene are SGHNT and YENEEA. The CDR3 is 13 residues long.

The chain links TRBV2 to TRBJ2-6; D ambiguous. Germline V lookup: CDR1 SNHLY, CDR2 FYNNEI. V dropped 7 bases and J dropped 0 bases, with 7 bases sitting between them. The CDR3 covers 14 residues. CDR3 amino acids: CASIWSSGANVLTF. CDR3 in DNA: TGTGCCAGCATTTGGAGCTCTGGGGCCAACGTCCTGACTTTC.

This clonotype was detected many times. The chain uses TRBV11-1 and TRBJ2-5; D assignment may be TRBD1 or TRBD2 (5 bases each). The CDR3 length is 16 residues. Trimming shortened V by 3 bases and J by 7 bases, and 21 bases separated the two germline ends. Looked up from germline, CDR1 is SGHAT and CDR2 is FQDESV (reference sequence). CDR3 nucleotide sequence: TGTGCCAGCAGCTTCCTCGGGGCAGGGAAAGAGGTGACCCAGTACTTC. This sequence encodes CASSFLGAGKEVTQYF.

In regard to this clonotype: A far larger clone differs by one base, so this is likely a read error. The chain is built from TRBV12-3 or TRBV12-4 and TRBJ1-1, with no clear D. CDR3 length: 13 residues. CDR3 region: CARSFSGNTEAFF. The CDR3 DNA reads as TGTGCCAGAAGTTTCTCGGGAAACACTGAAGCTTTCTTT.

This clonotype was counted at least ten times. The CDR3 DNA sequence: TGTGCCAGCAACGAAGGGACTAGCGGGGGGTACCCCTACGAGCAGTACTTC. Protein: CASNEGTSGGYPYEQYF. The chain combines TRBV7-2 with TRBJ2-7; TRBD2 agrees at 15 bases. Trimming removed 7 bases from V and 2 bases from J; junction bases left unmatched: 9. The CDR3 has 17 amino acids. From germline, CDR1 is SGHTA and CDR2 FQGNSA.

J is TRBJ2-7 and V is TRBV5-1; 10 nucleotides line up with TRBD1. Losses at the gene ends were 4 bases for V and 0 bases for J; bases not matched to a gene: 4. CDR1 is SGHRS, CDR2 YFSETQ, per germline. The CDR3 is made up of 15 amino acids. The CDR3 region is CASSAGQGHSYEQYF. CDR3 bases: TGCGCCAGCAGCGCGGGACAGGGGCACTCCTACGAGCAGTACTTC.